A selection of T cell receptor beta chains follows, all from one sample in a study of blood T cells in healthy people across ages. From the 5' RACE reads, TCRdb called clonotypes with MiXCR, one entry per CDR3 protein. The sample lists 1,500,000 or so distinct CDR3 sequences; under 55% were seen once. The sample consisted of blood. All receptors come from a woman aged 18 to 35 in good health. CDR3s include the opening cysteine and the closing phenylalanine or tryptophan. D genes are given only for firm matches. Clone size appears in some rows only: once, few, many, or a class for an expanded clone.

-,TRBJ2-5,TRBV7-9,-,CASSSDLMETQYF
-,TRBJ1-1,TRBV29-1,-,CSGARPGEAFF
-,TRBJ2-3,TRBV2,-,CASGDNTDTQYF
few,TRBJ2-1,TRBV19,-,CASSIKGNEQFF
-,TRBJ2-1,TRBV20-1,-,CSARDPTGKLEQFF
-,TRBJ1-2,TRBV4-2,-,CASSQDREGGGYTF
few,TRBJ1-2,TRBV18,-,CASQQEQGSGGYTF
-,TRBJ1-2,TRBV28,-,CATYPDSSYGYTF
few,TRBJ2-3,TRBV6-5,-,CASSRGATLTQYF
-,TRBJ1-5,TRBV5-1,-,CASRSKPGQPQHF
few,TRBJ1-1,TRBV29-1,TRBD1,CSVLDRVNTEAFF
-,TRBJ2-1,TRBV7-2,-,CASSFTVDYFYEQFF
-,TRBJ1-1,TRBV4-1,-,CASSQGILGTEAFF
-,-,TRBV7-2,-,CTSSLEGYEQYF
-,-,TRBV6-5,-,CASSYSISAGQETQYF
few,TRBJ2-3,TRBV5-6,TRBD1,CASSLEDRDTQYF
-,TRBJ1-4,TRBV7-9,TRBD1,CASSAMTGKGEKLFF
-,TRBJ2-3,TRBV4-1,TRBD1,CASSQRRTGSKDTQYF
many,TRBJ2-5,TRBV10-3,-,CAISGTTQETQYF
-,TRBJ2-5,TRBV7-9,-,CASSFGYRTDETQYF
-,TRBJ2-1,TRBV9,-,CASSVENTDYNEQFF
few,TRBJ2-1,TRBV7-2,-,CASSVRLANEQFF
-,TRBJ2-5,TRBV6-5,TRBD1,CASSRDRGNYNEQYF
few,TRBJ2-7,TRBV27,-,CASSFAAFNEQYF
-,TRBJ2-7,TRBV7-2,-,CASSLGFGRGYEQYF
few,TRBJ2-1,TRBV25-1,TRBD1,CASSGVGQDRSYNEQFF